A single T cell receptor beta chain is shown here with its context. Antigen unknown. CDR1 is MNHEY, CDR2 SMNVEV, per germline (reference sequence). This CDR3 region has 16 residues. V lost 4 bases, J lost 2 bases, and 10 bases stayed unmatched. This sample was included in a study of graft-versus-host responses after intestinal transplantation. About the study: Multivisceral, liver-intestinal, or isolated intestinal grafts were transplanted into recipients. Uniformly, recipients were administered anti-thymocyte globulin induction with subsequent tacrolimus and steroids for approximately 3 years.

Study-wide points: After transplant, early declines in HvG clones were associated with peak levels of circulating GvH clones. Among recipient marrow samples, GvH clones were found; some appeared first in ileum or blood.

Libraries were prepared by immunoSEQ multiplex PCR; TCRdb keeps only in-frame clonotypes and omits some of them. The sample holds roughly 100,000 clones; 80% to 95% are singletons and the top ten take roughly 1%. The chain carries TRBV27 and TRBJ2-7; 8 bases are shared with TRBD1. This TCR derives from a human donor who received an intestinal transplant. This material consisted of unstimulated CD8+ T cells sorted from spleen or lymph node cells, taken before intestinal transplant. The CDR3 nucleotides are TGTGCCAGCAGTTCCCTCGGACAGGGCCCTACCTACGAGCAGTACTTC. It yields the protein CASSSLGQGPTYEQYF.